Below are 9 T cell receptor beta chains sequenced from a single sample in a study of T cell changes during pregnancy in multiple sclerosis. Method: immunoSEQ multiplex PCR; TCRdb's copy keeps in-frame clones and lacks some. The data show under 4,000 clones, just over 85% seen once. The sample consisted of CD8+ T cells from peripheral blood mononuclear cells, taken in the first trimester of pregnancy. These receptors were collected from a female donor in good health, enrolled as a control in a pregnancy study.

This clone appeared a single time. The genes are TRBV28 and TRBJ2-5; D unresolved. The CDR3 has 15 residues. Trimming removed 7 bases from V and 0 bases from J, with 15 bases in between. From germline, CDR1 is MDHEN and CDR2 SYDVKM. In DNA form, the CDR3 reads TGTGCCAGCACCATCAAAACTAAGTACCAAGAGACCCAGTACTTC. Translation: CASTIKTKYQETQYF. The variable domain in full, completed from reference TRBV28 and TRBJ2-5, reads DVKVTQSSRYLVKRTGEKVFLECVQDMDHENMFWYRQDPGLGLRLIYFSYDVKMKEKGDIPEGYSVSREKKERFSLILESASTNQTSMYLCASTIKTKYQETQYFGPGTRLLVL.

A few counts support this clone. CDR3: CASSDSATDTQYF. In DNA form, the CDR3 reads TGTGCCAGCAGTGACTCGGCCACAGATACGCAGTATTTT. V and J are TRBV6-4 and TRBJ2-3; D is undetermined. Per germline, CDR1 MRHNA and CDR2 SNTAGT. The CDR3 is made up of 13 amino acids. Trimming took off 0 bases at V and 2 bases at J, with 3 bases between the two ends.

This chain joins TRBV6-4 and TRBJ2-2; weak D call: TRBD1 (6 bases). Trimming stripped 10 bases from V and 3 bases from J, with 15 bases between. CDR1 MRHNA and CDR2 SNTAGT come from the germline V gene. The CDR3 runs 14 residues. The CDR3 DNA is TGTGCCACCGGACAGTCCTCTGACACCGGGGAGCTGTTTTTT. It encodes CATGQSSDTGELFF.

The V call is TRBV19, the J call TRBJ1-3, with no clear D. The CDR3 covers 17 residues. The germline V gene has CDR1 LNHDA and CDR2 SQIVND (reference sequence). The V end was cut by 2 bases, the J end by 0 bases, with 14 bases between. The CDR3 DNA is TGTGCCAGTAGTATAAAATTGAGGGAAAGCTCTGGAAACACCATATATTTT. Residues: CASSIKLRESSGNTIYF. Looking up the rest from reference TRBV19 and TRBJ1-3 gives the full variable domain: DGGITQSPKYLFRKEGQNVTLSCEQNLNHDAMYWYRQDPGQGLRLIYYSQIVNDFQKGDIAEGYSVSREKKESFPLTVTSAQKNPTAFYLCASSIKLRESSGNTIYFGEGSWLTVV.

The V call is TRBV29-1, the J call TRBJ2-3; maybe TRBD2 (6 bases). Looked up from germline, CDR1 is SQVTM and CDR2 is ANQGSEA. The CDR3 spans 12 residues. Trimming shortened V by 7 bases and J by 0 bases, and 8 bases separated the two germline ends. The CDR3 here is CSAGTSTDTQYF. The CDR3 DNA is TGCAGCGCTGGGACTAGCACAGATACGCAGTATTTT.

The gene calls are TRBV5-1 and TRBJ1-5, with a tentative D call TRBD1 (6 bases). Germline CDR1 is SGHRS and CDR2 is YFSETQ. V lost 4 bases and J lost 2, with 10 bases in between. The CDR3 is 14 residues long. CDR3 nucleotide sequence: TGCGCCAGCAGCCCCAGGGGAGGCAATCAGCCCCAGCATTTT. It yields the protein CASSPRGGNQPQHF.

This clone was observed a handful of times. The chain carries TRBV27 and TRBJ2-7; the D is unclear. Germline V gene lookup returns CDR1 MNHEY and CDR2 SMNVEV (reference sequence). This CDR3 spans 13 amino acids. V gave up 8 bases and J gave up 3 bases, with 14 bases separating them. CDR3 DNA sequence: TGTGCCAGCTCCGACTCTCGTATCTACGAGCAGTACTTC. This encodes CASSDSRIYEQYF.

This clone was picked up a small number of times. The chain is built from TRBV7-9 and TRBJ2-5; D is possibly TRBD2 (6 bases). V lost 5 bases, J lost 4 bases, and 14 bases lay in between. There are 14 residues in the CDR3. CDR1 SEHNR and CDR2 FQNEAQ come from the germline V gene (reference sequence). The CDR3 reads CASSPRPAGETQYF. CDR3 DNA sequence: TGTGCCAGCAGCCCCAGACCAGCGGGAGAGACCCAGTACTTC.

By proportion, this clone is medium-sized. The V call is TRBV6-4, the J call TRBJ2-2, with 9 positions matching TRBD1. The V and J ends lost 2 bases and 5 bases, in that order; junction bases with no gene match: 3. Germline V gene lookup returns CDR1 MRHNA and CDR2 SNTAGT. This CDR3 spans 15 amino acids. CDR3 residues: CASSDKQGATGELFF. CDR3 DNA sequence: TGTGCCAGCAGTGACAAACAGGGGGCAACCGGGGAGCTGTTTTTT.